The 31 T cell receptor beta chains given below trace back to one sample, sequenced in a study of blood T cell repertoires in COVID-19. Assay: immunoSEQ multiplex PCR; the TCRdb copy retains only in-frame clones and omits some. The repertoire holds about 170,000 clones, with over 80% as singletons. Sequencing input: peripheral blood. The receptors here all came from a woman at least 80 years old with COVID-19, enrolled during active disease.

The chain joins TRBV27 to TRBJ2-5; possibly TRBD1 for D (6 bases). CDR3 length: 16 amino acids. Deletions cut 0 bases from V and 1 base from J, with 12 bases between. Germline V gene data show CDR1 as MNHEY and CDR2 as SMNVEV (reference sequence). The CDR3: CASSLSRDTPQETQYF. The CDR3 DNA reads as TGTGCCAGCAGTTTATCCCGGGACACTCCCCAAGAGACCCAGTACTTC.

V and J are TRBV18 and TRBJ1-1; no definite D call. The CDR3 has 14 residues. Per the germline V gene, CDR1 is KGHSH and CDR2 is LQKENI. Trimming pared 2 bases from V and 9 bases from J, leaving 16 bases between. DNA for the CDR3: TGTGCCAGCTCACCATCGGAACTAGCCAACCAAGCTTTCTTT. It encodes CASSPSELANQAFF. Using reference TRBV18 and TRBJ1-1 for the parts outside the CDR3, the full variable domain is NAGVMQNPRHLVRRRGQEARLRCSPMKGHSHVYWYRQLPEEGLKFMVYLQKENIIDESGMPKERFSAEFPKEGPSILRIQQVVRGDSAAYFCASSPSELANQAFFGQGTRLTVV.

V is TRBV4-1 and J is TRBJ2-7, with TRBD2 as a possible D gene (6 bases). CDR1 MGHRA and CDR2 YSYEKL come from the germline V gene. Trimming left V 1 base short and J 0 bases short, with 13 bases between. The CDR3 is made up of 16 amino acids. The CDR3 coding sequence is TGCGCCAGCAGCCAAGGGGTTGGAGGGAGCTCCTACGAGCAGTACTTC. Its translation: CASSQGVGGSSYEQYF.

The genes are TRBV3-1 (or the pseudogene TRBV3-2) and TRBJ1-4; D remains ambiguous. The CDR3 is 13 residues long. Germline V gives CDR1 LGHDT, CDR2 YNNKEL (reference sequence). The V gene lost 2 bases and the J gene lost 8 bases, with 9 bases spanning the gap. CDR3 sequence reads: CASSQLGGEKLFF. The CDR3 bases are TGTGCCAGCAGCCAATTAGGAGGAGAAAAACTGTTTTTT.

The V and J genes are TRBV2 and TRBJ2-3; 8 bases fit TRBD2. Germline CDR1 is SNHLY and CDR2 is FYNNEI. V trimming: 5 bases; J trimming: 1 base; junction bases outside the gene matches: 2. This CDR3 region has 14 residues. The CDR3 sequence: CASSLSGGTDTQYF. DNA of the CDR3: TGTGCCAGCAGTCTTAGCGGGGGCACAGATACGCAGTATTTT.

The sample holds one count of this clone. This chain links TRBV5-4 with TRBJ2-5; tentatively, D is TRBD2 (6 bases). V lost 5 bases, J lost 4 bases, and 12 bases lay in between. The CDR3 length is 13 residues. CDR1 and CDR2 (germline): SGHNT, YYREEE (reference sequence). The CDR3: CASSRERSETQYF. The CDR3 nucleotides are TGTGCCAGCAGTCGGGAGAGGTCAGAGACCCAGTACTTC.

The chain recombines TRBV28 with TRBJ1-3; D not certain. Germline assignment: CDR1 MDHEN and CDR2 SYDVKM. V lost 10 bases, J lost 0 bases, and 13 bases lay in between. There are 14 residues in the CDR3. The CDR3 region has the DNA TGTGCCATCCACCCCGCGGTCTCTGGAAACACCATATATTTT. This gives the protein CAIHPAVSGNTIYF. The complete variable domain, with remaining parts taken from reference TRBV28 and TRBJ1-3, reads DVKVTQSSRYLVKRTGEKVFLECVQDMDHENMFWYRQDPGLGLRLIYFSYDVKMKEKGDIPEGYSVSREKKERFSLILESASTNQTSMYLCAIHPAVSGNTIYFGEGSWLTVV.

The chain recombines TRBV28 with TRBJ1-1, with 7 bases fitting TRBD1. There are 13 residues in the CDR3. J was trimmed by 0 bases and V by 6 bases; bases with no gene match: 1. Germline assignment: CDR1 MDHEN and CDR2 SYDVKM. The chain's CDR3 is CASRGQLNTEAFF. For the CDR3, the DNA is TGTGCCAGCAGGGGACAGTTGAACACTGAAGCTTTCTTT.

The chain has TRBV3-1 (or the pseudogene TRBV3-2) and TRBJ1-1, with a possible D match to TRBD1 (6 bases). CDR1 and CDR2 (germline): LGHDT, YNNKEL (reference sequence). The CDR3 has 14 amino acids. Trimming stripped 3 bases from V and 4 bases from J, with 12 bases between. The CDR3 DNA sequence: TGTGCCAGCAGCCAGGTGGGGGCGGGCACTGAAGCTTTCTTT. Translating it yields CASSQVGAGTEAFF.

The chain employs TRBV11-3 and TRBJ1-1, with TRBD1 as a possible D gene (5 bases). Per germline, CDR1 SGHNT and CDR2 YENEEA. The V and J ends lost 5 bases and 7 bases respectively, with 17 bases between them. The CDR3 consists of 14 residues. CDR3 protein: CASSPTGARNEAFF. Here the CDR3 DNA reads TGTGCCAGCAGCCCTACAGGAGCTAGGAATGAAGCTTTCTTT.

The rearrangement uses TRBV6-5 and TRBJ1-2; D is possibly TRBD1 (6 bases). CDR3 size: 14 residues. Germline V gene lookup returns CDR1 MNHEY and CDR2 SVGAGI. Trimming removed 6 bases from V and 4 bases from J, with 15 bases in between. The CDR3 DNA is TGTGCCAGCAGGCTGTCCCAGGGGACCTATGGCTACACCTTC. Translated: CASRLSQGTYGYTF.

V is TRBV10-3 and J is TRBJ2-7, with D tentatively TRBD2 (5 bases). The CDR3 totals 13 residues. CDR1 is ENHRY, CDR2 SYGVKD, per germline. V lost 9 bases to trimming and J lost 0 bases, with 12 bases between them. CDR3 residues: CAIQPGSSYEQYF. The DNA of the CDR3 is TGTGCCATACAACCGGGGAGCTCCTACGAGCAGTACTTC.

This clone has just a few counts. The rearrangement joins TRBV2 to TRBJ1-1; D not resolved. The CDR3 extends over 13 amino acids. CDR1 and CDR2 (germline): SNHLY, FYNNEI. Trimming removed 7 bases at V and 5 bases at J, with 14 bases between. DNA for the CDR3: TGTGCCAGCATAAGGGAGAGGAGGACTGAAGCTTTCTTT. It yields the protein CASIRERRTEAFF.

The chain employs TRBV23-1 and TRBJ1-3, with 10 bases aligning to TRBD1. TRBV23-1 is an ORF, and what it does is uncertain. The V segment lost 10 bases and the J segment 3 bases; nucleotides outside the gene matches: 9. The CDR3 length is 15 residues. In DNA, the CDR3 is TGCGCCAAAATAGGGACAGGGGAGGGTGGAAACACCATATATTTT. Protein: CAKIGTGEGGNTIYF.

This clone has only a few counts. The V call is TRBV14, the J call TRBJ2-7; D may be TRBD2 (6 bases). From germline, CDR1 is SGHDN and CDR2 FVKESK. The V end lost 4 bases, the J end lost 6 bases, and 19 bases lay between the germline ends. This CDR3 is 15 amino acids long. The CDR3: CASSRGRDRRGEQYF. Written as DNA, the CDR3 is TGTGCCAGCAGCCGCGGGCGGGACCGGCGGGGCGAGCAGTACTTC.

The rearrangement joins TRBV9 to TRBJ2-7; TRBD1 is a possible D gene (6 bases). The germline gives CDR1 SGDLS, CDR2 YYNGEE. This CDR3 has 15 residues. V lost 4 bases and J lost 6, with 20 bases in between. The CDR3 loop reads CASSSRGQFGSEQYF. CDR3 coding DNA: TGTGCCAGCAGCTCGAGGGGACAATTTGGATCCGAGCAGTACTTC.

This clone appeared once. The chain is built from TRBV6-5 and TRBJ2-7; possibly TRBD2 for D (6 bases). Germline V gives CDR1 MNHEY, CDR2 SVGAGI. Trimming stripped 7 bases from V and 2 bases from J, with 18 bases between. The CDR3 covers 15 residues. CDR3 sequence: CASTPGWRRAYEQYF. DNA of the CDR3: TGTGCCAGCACCCCGGGGTGGAGGAGGGCCTACGAGCAGTACTTC.

V is TRBV12-3 or TRBV12-4 and J is TRBJ2-3; 7 positions agree with TRBD2. This CDR3 is 12 amino acids long. J was trimmed by 7 bases and V by 6 bases; bases with no gene match: 4. Here the CDR3 reads CASSLGGYTQYF. CDR3 in DNA: TGTGCCAGCAGCCTGGGGGGGTATACGCAGTATTTT.

CDR3: CASSSLLAGGRARGELFF. The CDR3 DNA reads as TGTGCCAGCAGTTCCCTGCTAGCGGGGGGCCGCGCACGGGGGGAGCTGTTTTTT. The chain couples TRBV27 to TRBJ2-2; 11 bases match TRBD2. The V segment lost 4 bases and the J segment 8 bases; nucleotides outside the gene matches: 15. There are 18 residues in the CDR3. The germline V gene has CDR1 MNHEY and CDR2 SMNVEV (reference sequence).

The chain is built from TRBV28 and TRBJ2-7; no definite D call. The CDR3 runs to 11 residues. V lost 1 base and J 6 bases, leaving 4 bases between the germline ends. Germline CDR1 reads MDHEN; CDR2 reads SYDVKM. CDR3 protein: CASSLYSEQYF. Written as DNA, the CDR3 is TGTGCCAGCAGTTTATATAGCGAGCAGTACTTC. The complete variable domain, with remaining parts taken from reference TRBV28 and TRBJ2-7, reads DVKVTQSSRYLVKRTGEKVFLECVQDMDHENMFWYRQDPGLGLRLIYFSYDVKMKEKGDIPEGYSVSREKKERFSLILESASTNQTSMYLCASSLYSEQYFGPGTRLTVT.

This clone came up many times. This chain uses TRBV28 with TRBJ1-5; no firm D call. V lost 3 bases and J 12 bases, leaving 9 bases between the germline ends. This CDR3 spans 11 amino acids. The germline V gene encodes CDR1 MDHEN and CDR2 SYDVKM. In nucleotides, the CDR3 is TGTGCCAGCAGTTTTAGCGCCTTCCAGCATTTT. It translates to CASSFSAFQHF.

The J gene is TRBJ2-7, the V gene TRBV3-1 (or the pseudogene TRBV3-2); 12 bases are shared with TRBD1. J gave up 0 bases and V 3 bases, and 0 bases lay outside the gene matches. This CDR3 comprises 15 residues. Germline V lookup: CDR1 LGHDT, CDR2 YNNKEL (reference sequence). CDR3 protein: CASSQGQGASYEQYF. The CDR3 DNA is TGTGCCAGCAGCCAGGGACAGGGGGCCTCCTACGAGCAGTACTTC.

This chain uses TRBV7-2 with TRBJ2-7, with 7 bases aligning to TRBD2. The CDR3 is made up of 15 amino acids. V lost 3 bases, J lost 2 bases, and 7 bases stayed unmatched. Germline loops: CDR1 SGHTA, CDR2 FQGNSA. The CDR3 DNA is TGTGCCAGCAGCTTTTGGGGGGGAGGGGCCTACGAGCAGTACTTC. Translation: CASSFWGGGAYEQYF.

The chain employs TRBV28 and TRBJ1-1, with D possibly TRBD1 on 5 matching bases. This CDR3 is 14 amino acids long. V gave up 4 bases and J gave up 1 base, with 10 bases separating them. From germline, CDR1 is MDHEN and CDR2 SYDVKM. CDR3 nucleotides: TGTGCCAGCAGTTCCGGGGGGACGAACACTGAAGCTTTCTTT. Amino acid sequence: CASSSGGTNTEAFF.

This chain connects TRBV6-5 to TRBJ1-1; 8 bases are shared with TRBD1. The CDR3 has 12 residues. The germline V gene has CDR1 MNHEY and CDR2 SVGAGI. The V gene end was trimmed by 10 bases and the J gene end by 8 bases; junction bases not matched to a gene: 9. CDR3 residues: CATSQGVGEAFF. In DNA, the CDR3 is TGTGCCACGTCACAGGGGGTAGGGGAAGCTTTCTTT.

The rearrangement links TRBV6-5 to TRBJ1-2, with TRBD1 identical over 7 bases. CDR3 size: 13 residues. The germline gives CDR1 MNHEY, CDR2 SVGAGI. Trimming took 6 bases from V and 6 from J; bases not matched to a gene: 7. CDR3 coding DNA: TGTGCCAGCAGCCCAAGACAGGGTCATGGCTACACCTTC. It codes for CASSPRQGHGYTF.

V gene TRBV4-1 combines with J gene TRBJ1-2; 10 positions agree with TRBD1. V shed 0 bases, J shed 4 bases, and the junction held 11 bases outside the gene matches. Looked up from germline, CDR1 is MGHRA and CDR2 is YSYEKL. The CDR3 has 18 amino acids. For the CDR3, the DNA is TGCGCCAGCAGCCAAGATGACCCCCGGGACAGGGGCGTCTATGGCTACACCTTC. Its translation is CASSQDDPRDRGVYGYTF.

The chain joins TRBV5-1 to TRBJ1-5, with D unresolved. Germline lookup yields CDR1 SGHRS and CDR2 YFSETQ. This CDR3 has 13 residues. Trimming took off 2 bases at V and 5 bases at J, with 8 bases between the two ends. The CDR3 protein is CASSFTGDQPQHF. The CDR3, as DNA: TGCGCCAGCAGCTTCACCGGGGATCAGCCCCAGCATTTT.

V gene TRBV2 combines with J gene TRBJ1-2; weak D call: TRBD1 (6 bases). CDR3 size: 13 residues. Germline-derived CDR1 and CDR2 are SNHLY and FYNNEI. V lost 6 bases, J lost 7 bases, and 15 bases lay in between. CDR3 amino acids: CASRDSTSTGYTF. The CDR3 DNA follows: TGTGCCAGCAGGGACAGCACATCGACTGGCTACACCTTC.

The chain carries TRBV28 and TRBJ1-2, with D maybe TRBD1 (6 bases). Germline V CDR1 and CDR2: MDHEN, SYDVKM. The CDR3 loop spans 12 amino acids. The V end was cut by 6 bases, the J end by 9 bases, with 14 bases between. The CDR3 nucleotides are TGTGCCAGCAGGGGTACAGGGACAAGCTACACCTTC. Encoded protein: CASRGTGTSYTF.

The V and J genes are TRBV5-6 and TRBJ1-5, with TRBD1 matching 7 bases. In germline, CDR1 is SGHDT, CDR2 YYEEEE. The CDR3 sequence is 13 residues long. The trim removed 4 bases at V and 5 bases at J, leaving 3 bases unmatched. CDR3 loop: CASSNGQDQPQHF. DNA of the CDR3: TGTGCCAGCAGCAATGGACAGGATCAGCCCCAGCATTTT. Complete variable domain (other parts from reference TRBV5-6 and TRBJ1-5): DAGVTQSPTHLIKTRGQQVTLRCSPKSGHDTVSWYQQALGQGPQFIFQYYEEEERQRGNFPDRFSGHQFPNYSSELNVNALLLGDSALYLCASSNGQDQPQHFGDGTRLSIL.